The 25 T cell receptor beta chains listed next were all sequenced from one sample in a study of cytomegalovirus exposure and HLA in healthy donors. Use of 60 Vbeta and 13 Jbeta primers characterized the PCR. The repertoire was sequenced with immunoSEQ multiplex PCR; TCRdb's copy has only in-frame clones and lacks some. The sample holds around 130,000 clones, over 8.5% seen once. The specimen sequenced was PBMCs. Source of these receptors: a woman between 35 and 50 years old in good health and CMV-seropositive.

The chain links TRBV6-6 to TRBJ1-1; D is ambiguous. This CDR3 region has 11 residues. Trimming left V 8 bases short and J 1 base short, with 5 bases between. The germline V gene has CDR1 MNHNY and CDR2 SVGAGI (reference sequence). The CDR3 region is CASGRNTEAFF. CDR3 bases: TGTGCCAGCGGGCGGAACACTGAAGCTTTCTTT.

This clone appeared a few times. V usage is TRBV6-1 and J usage is TRBJ2-1; 8 bases line up with TRBD2. Germline V CDR1 and CDR2: MNHNS, SASEGT. The CDR3 has 15 amino acids. The V and J ends lost 5 bases and 7 bases, in that order; junction bases with no gene match: 10. CDR3 DNA: TGTGCCAGCAGTACCTATTGGGCGGGGGGAAATGAGCAGTTCTTC. Its protein product is CASSTYWAGGNEQFF.

V gene TRBV28 combines with J gene TRBJ1-2, with D unclear. Germline V gene data show CDR1 as MDHEN and CDR2 as SYDVKM. Trimming cost V 2 bases and J 0 bases, with 4 bases left between them. The CDR3 is 13 amino acids. The CDR3 DNA is TGTGCCAGCAGTTTAAGAGCTAACTATGGCTACACCTTC. Amino acid sequence: CASSLRANYGYTF.

The gene calls are TRBV27 and TRBJ2-6, with D unresolved. Germline CDR1 and CDR2: MNHEY and SMNVEV (reference sequence). V lost 2 bases and J 6 bases, leaving 11 bases between the germline ends. This CDR3 has 15 amino acids. The CDR3 nucleotides are TGTGCCAGCAGTTTAAAGCAGGATTTGGCCAACGTCCTGACTTTC. It translates to CASSLKQDLANVLTF.

This chain connects TRBV5-8 to TRBJ1-3; TRBD1 is a possible D gene (5 bases). Germline-derived CDR1 and CDR2 are SGHTS and YDEGEE. V was cut by 0 bases and J by 6 bases, with 10 bases left in between. This CDR3 region has 14 residues. The CDR3 DNA follows: TGTGCCAGCAGCTTGGTGCAGGGTGTAAACACCATATATTTT. This gives the protein CASSLVQGVNTIYF.

The V and J genes are TRBV14 and TRBJ2-7, with D maybe TRBD2 (6 bases). Germline lookup yields CDR1 SGHDN and CDR2 FVKESK. This CDR3 has 16 residues. V lost 4 bases, J lost 4 bases, and 20 bases lay in between. CDR3 sequence reads: CASSPRLGAISYEQYF. CDR3 sequence (DNA): TGTGCCAGCAGCCCCCGACTAGGGGCAATCTCTTACGAGCAGTACTTC.

This clone was observed a handful of times. The rearrangement uses TRBV4-2 and TRBJ2-1; 9 bases align to TRBD1. The germline V gene encodes CDR1 LGHNA and CDR2 YNFKEQ. The CDR3 has 17 amino acids. The J segment lost 0 bases and the V segment lost 5 bases, leaving 8 bases of the junction unmatched. CDR3 bases: TGTGCCAGCAGCACTACAGGGGGCTCCCGCTCCTACAATGAGCAGTTCTTC. Translation: CASSTTGGSRSYNEQFF.

This chain joins TRBV10-3 and TRBJ2-7; 7 bases are shared with TRBD1. Germline V gives CDR1 ENHRY, CDR2 SYGVKD. With 1 base clipped from V and 3 bases from J, the junction kept 6 bases outside the gene matches. This CDR3 is 15 amino acids long. CDR3 in amino acids: CAISEFVGTDYEQYF. The DNA of the CDR3 is TGTGCCATCAGTGAGTTTGTTGGGACAGACTACGAGCAGTACTTC.

The rearrangement links TRBV11-3 to TRBJ2-2, with D possibly TRBD2 on 6 matching bases. The CDR3 runs 16 residues. Germline V gene sequence: CDR1 SGHNT, CDR2 YENEEA. V lost 5 bases to trimming and J lost 2 bases, with 15 bases between them. The CDR3 DNA follows: TGTGCCAGCAGCCCCCACCGGGACTTTAACACCGGGGAGCTGTTTTTT. Protein: CASSPHRDFNTGELFF.

The gene calls are TRBV4-2 and TRBJ2-1; tentative D call: TRBD2 (7 bases). The germline V gene has CDR1 LGHNA and CDR2 YNFKEQ. The CDR3 is 15 amino acids. The V and J ends lost 4 bases and 8 bases respectively, with 18 bases between them. The CDR3 nucleotides are TGTGCCAGCAGCCCTACCGGGGGGCGAGGGGATGAGCAGTTCTTC. Protein sequence: CASSPTGGRGDEQFF.

The V and J genes are TRBV11-2 and TRBJ2-2, with TRBD1 identical over 7 bases. The junction had 4 bases not matched to a gene; V was cut back by 10 bases and J by 2 bases. Germline CDR1 and CDR2: SGHAT and FQNNGV. This CDR3 is built from 13 residues. The CDR3 DNA follows: TGTGCCACCGGGACAGTTAACACCGGGGAGCTGTTTTTT. It encodes CATGTVNTGELFF.

On this clone: The conserved phenylalanine or tryptophan normally closing the CDR3 is absent here, so this likely arose from a read error. The chain joins TRBV6-1 to TRBJ1-4, with a weak D call TRBD1 (5 bases). The CDR3 spans 17 residues. Looked up from germline, CDR1 is MNHNS and CDR2 is SASEGT. The CDR3 nucleotides are TGTGCCAGAAGTGAAGCGCGTGCAGGGCGGTCTAATGAAAAACTGTTTGTT. This encodes CARSEARAGRSNEKLFV.

V and J are TRBV30 and TRBJ1-2; TRBD1 matches at 11 bases. Trimming cost V 1 base and J 5 bases; bases outside gene matches: 3. This CDR3 contains 14 residues. CDR1 is GTSNPN, CDR2 SVGIG, per germline (reference sequence). This chain's CDR3 is CAWSGDRGEYGYTF. The DNA of the CDR3 is TGTGCCTGGAGTGGGGACAGGGGGGAATATGGCTACACCTTC.

V and J are TRBV5-1 and TRBJ1-2; TRBD1 is a possible D gene (6 bases). V lost 3 bases and J lost 0, with 15 bases in between. Germline lookup yields CDR1 SGHRS and CDR2 YFSETQ. CDR3 length equals 16 residues. The chain's CDR3 is CASSSGQPISNYGYTF. The CDR3 nucleotides are TGCGCCAGCAGCTCAGGACAGCCTATTTCTAACTATGGCTACACCTTC.

This clone was detected only a few times. The gene calls are TRBV19 and TRBJ2-5; 7 bases align to TRBD1. There are 14 residues in the CDR3. V lost 5 bases to trimming and J lost 2 bases; unmatched junction nucleotides: 5. Per germline, CDR1 LNHDA and CDR2 SQIVND (reference sequence). In DNA, the CDR3 is TGTGCCAGTAGTTCAGGGGGTCGGCAAGAGACCCAGTACTTC. Amino acid sequence: CASSSGGRQETQYF.

This clone has more than one count but fewer than ten. The chain carries TRBV5-4 and TRBJ2-7, with a possible D match to TRBD1 (5 bases). The germline CDR1 and CDR2 sequences are SGHNT and YYREEE (reference sequence). The CDR3 covers 14 residues. V lost 4 bases to trimming and J lost 0 bases, with 11 bases between them. The CDR3 nucleotides are TGTGCCAGCAGCGAGACCAGGGCCTCCTACGAGCAGTACTTC. As protein: CASSETRASYEQYF.

This clone came up a few times. The chain couples TRBV27 to TRBJ1-1, with 10 bases lining up with TRBD1. This CDR3 comprises 16 residues. From germline, CDR1 is MNHEY and CDR2 SMNVEV (reference sequence). After removal of 6 bases from V and 3 bases from J, the junction contained 10 bases not matched to a gene. The CDR3 is CASRPDRGERDTEAFF. CDR3 DNA sequence: TGTGCCAGCAGACCGGACAGGGGGGAGAGGGACACTGAAGCTTTCTTT.

This clone was seen a handful of times. This chain joins TRBV25-1 and TRBJ2-5; D uncertain. The DNA end is a closer match to TRBJ2-7, so the J assignment may be wrong. This CDR3 spans 14 amino acids. Germline assignment: CDR1 MGHDK and CDR2 SYGVNS. In nucleotides, the CDR3 is TGTGCCAGCAGTGGTGGGCTGAACCCTTTCGAGCAGTACTTC. Protein sequence: CASSGGLNPFEQYF.

This clone came up a few times. The chain is built from TRBV28 and TRBJ1-1; the D is unclear. The CDR3 is made up of 14 amino acids. Trimming cost V 2 bases and J 1 base, with 8 bases left between them. CDR1 MDHEN and CDR2 SYDVKM come from the germline V gene. CDR3 DNA: TGTGCCAGCAGTTTACCCAGACAGAACACTGAAGCTTTCTTT. This codes for CASSLPRQNTEAFF.

This clone occurred a few times. This chain uses TRBV6-1 with TRBJ2-1, with 14 bases aligning to TRBD2. The V and J ends lost 3 bases and 9 bases, in that order; junction bases with no gene match: 4. Germline V CDR1 and CDR2: MNHNS, SASEGT. The CDR3 has 15 amino acids. The CDR3 DNA reads as TGTGCCAGCAGTGACTCGGGACTAGCGGGGGTTGAGCAGTTCTTC. Protein product: CASSDSGLAGVEQFF.

This sequence joins TRBV7-9 and TRBJ2-1; the D gene is possibly TRBD2 (6 bases). Germline CDR1 SEHNR, CDR2 FQNEAQ (reference sequence). The CDR3 sequence is 14 residues long. V shed 5 bases and J shed 5 bases, with 13 bases lying between them. The CDR3 nucleotides read TGTGCCAGCAGCCCCCGGTGGGAGGACAATGAGCAGTTCTTC. Its translation: CASSPRWEDNEQFF.

The V and J genes are TRBV25-1 and TRBJ1-1, with a tentative D call TRBD1 (5 bases). The CDR3 spans 13 residues. V was clipped by 6 bases and J by 1 base, with 9 bases between them. Germline loops: CDR1 MGHDK, CDR2 SYGVNS. For the CDR3, the DNA is TGTGCCAGCAGAAGACAGTCGAACACTGAAGCTTTCTTT. This gives the protein CASRRQSNTEAFF.

This chain connects TRBV13 to TRBJ1-1; 11 positions match TRBD1. Germline V CDR1 and CDR2: PRHDT, FYEKMQ (reference sequence). The CDR3 consists of 16 residues. With 5 bases clipped from V and 4 bases from J, the junction kept 9 bases outside the gene matches. CDR3 in amino acids: CASSTLPGQGGTEAFF. The CDR3, as DNA: TGTGCCAGCAGCACCCTCCCGGGACAGGGGGGCACTGAAGCTTTCTTT.

The chain carries TRBV7-3 and TRBJ1-2; a weak D match, TRBD1 (5 bases). V was shortened by 6 bases and J by 11 bases, with 13 bases between the two germline ends. From germline, CDR1 is SGHTA and CDR2 FQGTGA. There are 11 residues in the CDR3. CDR3 sequence (DNA): TGTGCCAGCAGGTGGACAAGTGGATACACCTTC. Protein sequence: CASRWTSGYTF. Drawing the rest from reference TRBV7-3 and TRBJ1-2, the complete variable domain is GAGVSQTPSNKVTEKGKYVELRCDPISGHTALYWYRQSLGQGPEFLIYFQGTGAADDSGLPNDRFFAVRPEGSVSTLKIQRTERGDSAVYLCASRWTSGYTFGSGTRLTVV.

This clone was picked up a small number of times. V is TRBV5-1 and J is TRBJ1-1; D is perhaps TRBD1 (5 bases). The CDR3 contains 14 residues. Trimming removed 4 bases from V and 1 base from J, with 11 bases in between. Looked up from germline, CDR1 is SGHRS and CDR2 is YFSETQ. CDR3 loop: CASSPREGNTEAFF. The CDR3 nucleotides are TGCGCCAGCAGCCCCAGGGAGGGGAACACTGAAGCTTTCTTT.